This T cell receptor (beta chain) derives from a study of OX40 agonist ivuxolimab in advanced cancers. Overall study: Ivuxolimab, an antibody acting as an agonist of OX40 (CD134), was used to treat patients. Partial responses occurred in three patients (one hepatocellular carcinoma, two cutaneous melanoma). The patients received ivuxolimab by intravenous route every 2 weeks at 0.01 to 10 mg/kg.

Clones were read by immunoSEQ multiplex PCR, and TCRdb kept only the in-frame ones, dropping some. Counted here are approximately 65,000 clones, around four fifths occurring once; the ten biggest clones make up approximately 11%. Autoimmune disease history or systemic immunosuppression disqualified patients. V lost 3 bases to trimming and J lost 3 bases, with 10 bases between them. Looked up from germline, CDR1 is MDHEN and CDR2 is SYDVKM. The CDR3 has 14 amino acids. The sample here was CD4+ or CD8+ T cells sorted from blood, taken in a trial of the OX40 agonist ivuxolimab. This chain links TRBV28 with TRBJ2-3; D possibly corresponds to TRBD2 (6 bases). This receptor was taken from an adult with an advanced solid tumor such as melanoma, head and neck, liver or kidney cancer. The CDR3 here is CASSLTRTTDTQYF. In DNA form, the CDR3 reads TGTGCCAGCAGTTTGACTAGGACGACAGATACGCAGTATTTT.